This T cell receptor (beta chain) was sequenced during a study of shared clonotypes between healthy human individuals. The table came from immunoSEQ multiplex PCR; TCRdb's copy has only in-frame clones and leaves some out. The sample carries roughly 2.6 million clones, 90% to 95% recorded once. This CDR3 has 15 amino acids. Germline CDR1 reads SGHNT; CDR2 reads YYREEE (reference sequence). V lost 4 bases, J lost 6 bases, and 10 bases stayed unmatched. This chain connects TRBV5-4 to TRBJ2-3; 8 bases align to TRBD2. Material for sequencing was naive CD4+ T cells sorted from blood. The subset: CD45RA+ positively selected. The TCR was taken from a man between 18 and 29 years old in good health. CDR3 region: CASSRPGGGRDTQYF. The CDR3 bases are TGTGCCAGCAGCCGCCCGGGGGGCGGGAGGGATACGCAGTATTTT.